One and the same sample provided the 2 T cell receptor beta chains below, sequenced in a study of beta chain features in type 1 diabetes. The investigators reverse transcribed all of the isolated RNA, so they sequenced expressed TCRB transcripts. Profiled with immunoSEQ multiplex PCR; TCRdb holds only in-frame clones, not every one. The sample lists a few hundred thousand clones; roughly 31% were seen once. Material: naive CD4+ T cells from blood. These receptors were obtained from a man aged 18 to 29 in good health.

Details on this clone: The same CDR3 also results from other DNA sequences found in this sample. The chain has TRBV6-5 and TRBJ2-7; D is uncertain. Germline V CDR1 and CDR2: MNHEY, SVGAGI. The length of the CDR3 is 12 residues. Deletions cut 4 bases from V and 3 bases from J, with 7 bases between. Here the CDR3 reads CASSLDRYEQYF. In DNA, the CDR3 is TGTGCCAGCAGTTTGGACCGCTACGAGCAGTACTTC.

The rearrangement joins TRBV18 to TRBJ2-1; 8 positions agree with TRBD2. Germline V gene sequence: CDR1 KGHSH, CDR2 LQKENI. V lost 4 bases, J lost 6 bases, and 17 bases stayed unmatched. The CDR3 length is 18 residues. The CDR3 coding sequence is TGTGCCAGCTCACTATTTGCGACTCTAGCGGGCGCCGGCAATGAGCAGTTCTTC. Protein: CASSLFATLAGAGNEQFF.